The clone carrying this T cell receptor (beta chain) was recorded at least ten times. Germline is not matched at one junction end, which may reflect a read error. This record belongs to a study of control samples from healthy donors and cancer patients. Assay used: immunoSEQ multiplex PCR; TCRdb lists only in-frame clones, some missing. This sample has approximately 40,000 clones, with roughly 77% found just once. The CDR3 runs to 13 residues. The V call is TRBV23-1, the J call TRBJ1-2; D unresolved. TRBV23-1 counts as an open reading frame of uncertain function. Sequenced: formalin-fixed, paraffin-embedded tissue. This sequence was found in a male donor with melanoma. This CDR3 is CASSQSMGGLGLF. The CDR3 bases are TGCGCCAGCAGTCAATCGATGGGCGGGTTGGGTCTCTTC.